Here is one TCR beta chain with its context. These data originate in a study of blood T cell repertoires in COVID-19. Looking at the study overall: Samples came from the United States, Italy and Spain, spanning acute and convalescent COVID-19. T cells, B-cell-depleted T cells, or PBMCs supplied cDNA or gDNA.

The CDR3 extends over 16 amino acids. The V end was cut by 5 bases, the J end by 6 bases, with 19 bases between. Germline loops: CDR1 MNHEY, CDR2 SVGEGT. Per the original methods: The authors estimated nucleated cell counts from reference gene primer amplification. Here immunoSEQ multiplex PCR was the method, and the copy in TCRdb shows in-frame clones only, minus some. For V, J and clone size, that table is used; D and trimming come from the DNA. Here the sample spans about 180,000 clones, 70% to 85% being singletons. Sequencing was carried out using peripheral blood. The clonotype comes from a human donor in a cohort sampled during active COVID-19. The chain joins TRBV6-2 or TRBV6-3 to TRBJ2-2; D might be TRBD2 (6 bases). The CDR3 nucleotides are TGTGCCAGCAGTCACCTGGGACTGGTGGGCGCCGGGGAGCTGTTTTTT. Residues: CASSHLGLVGAGELFF.